This is a list of T cell receptor beta chains from one sample in a study of T cell responses to AZD1222 COVID-19 vaccine. Sequenced by immunoSEQ multiplex PCR; TCRdb stores in-frame clones only, minus some. The repertoire has around 95,000 clones, 88% of them found once; the top ten carry 2.8%. Sequences were derived from peripheral blood, sampled on day 0 of AZD1222 vaccination. All receptors derive from an adult in good health. The CDR3 runs from the conserved cysteine through the conserved F or W. The D gene is left open where the match is weak.

>TRBV7-9|TRBJ1-2|TRBD1
TGTGCCAGCAGCTCGGACAGGGGCGGCTATGGCTACACCTTC
CASSSDRGGYGYTF
>TRBV7-9|TRBJ2-1|.
TGTGCCAGCAGCCCAAGGGACACACCGGACTACAATGAGCAGTTCTTC
CASSPRDTPDYNEQFF
>TRBV19|TRBJ2-2|.
TGTGCCAGTAGTGGGCTGGGGGGGGCGCGTCGCACCGGGGAGCTGTTTTTT
CASSGLGGARRTGELFF
>TRBV12-3/TRBV12-4|TRBJ2-3|.
TGTGCCAGCAGACGCACAGATACGCAGTATTTT
CASRRTDTQYF
>TRBV27|TRBJ2-2|.
TGTGCCAGCAGTGCCAGGGGTTCGAACACCGGGGAGCTGTTTTTT
CASSARGSNTGELFF
>TRBV7-9|TRBJ2-1|.
TGTGCCAGCAGAAAAGCAGGCCAGCGGACCTACAATGAGCAGTTCTTC
CASRKAGQRTYNEQFF
>TRBV5-1|TRBJ1-1|TRBD1
TGCGCCAGCAGCTACGGGACAGGGTATATGAACACTGAAGCTTTCTTT
CASSYGTGYMNTEAFF
>TRBV30|TRBJ2-2|TRBD2
TGTGCCTGGAATAGCGGGAGTCACCCCGGGGAGCTGTTTTTT
CAWNSGSHPGELFF
>TRBV30|TRBJ2-7|.
TGTGCCTGGAGTGGGAGCTACGAGCAGTACTTC
CAWSGSYEQYF
>TRBV15|TRBJ2-1|TRBD2
TGTGCCACCAGCAGAGGAGCCCTAGCGGTTTACAATGAGCAGTTCTTC
CATSRGALAVYNEQFF
>TRBV7-9|TRBJ1-1|TRBD1
TGTGCCAGCAGCTTGCTACCGGGACAGGGAATTGAAGCTTTCTTT
CASSLLPGQGIEAFF
>TRBV9|TRBJ2-1|TRBD2
TGTGCCAGCAGCGTAGTAGATGTGGGACTAGCGGGAGGGAACAATGAGCAGTTCTTC
CASSVVDVGLAGGNNEQFF
>TRBV11-1|TRBJ2-1|TRBD1
TGTGCCAGCAGCTTCCTGGGACAGGGTTTTGTTGAGTTCTTC
CASSFLGQGFVEFF
>TRBV7-3|TRBJ1-1|.
TGTGCCAGCAGCGCACAGGGTAATACTGAAGCTTTCTTT
CASSAQGNTEAFF
>TRBV20-1|TRBJ2-7|.
TGCAGTGCTAGTTCCGGGGGCGCCTACGAGCAGTACTTC
CSASSGGAYEQYF
>TRBV6-1|TRBJ2-7|.
TGTGCCAGCAGTGAATTGGGGTATTTTTCCTACGAGCAGTACTTC
CASSELGYFSYEQYF